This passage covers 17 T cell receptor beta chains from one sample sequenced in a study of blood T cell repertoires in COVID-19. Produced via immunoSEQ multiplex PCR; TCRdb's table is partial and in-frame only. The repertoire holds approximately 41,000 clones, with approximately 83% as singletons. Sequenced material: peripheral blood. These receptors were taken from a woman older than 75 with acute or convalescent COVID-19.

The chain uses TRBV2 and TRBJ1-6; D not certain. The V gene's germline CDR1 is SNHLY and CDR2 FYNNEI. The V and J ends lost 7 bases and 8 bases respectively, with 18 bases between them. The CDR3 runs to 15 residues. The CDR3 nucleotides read TGTGCCAGCACCTTCGAGGGCCACGAGGATTCACCCCTCCACTTT. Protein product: CASTFEGHEDSPLHF.

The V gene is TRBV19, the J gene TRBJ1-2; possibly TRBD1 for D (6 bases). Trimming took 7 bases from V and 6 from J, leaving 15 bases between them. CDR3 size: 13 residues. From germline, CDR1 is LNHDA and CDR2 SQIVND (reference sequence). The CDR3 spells CASKATGAHGYTF. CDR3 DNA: TGTGCCAGTAAAGCGACAGGCGCCCATGGCTACACCTTC.

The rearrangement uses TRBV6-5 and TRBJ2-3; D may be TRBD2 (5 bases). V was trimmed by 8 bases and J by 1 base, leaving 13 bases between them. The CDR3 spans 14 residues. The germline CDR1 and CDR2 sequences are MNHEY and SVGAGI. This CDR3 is CASQSTGGTDTQYF. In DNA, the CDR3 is TGTGCCAGCCAGTCGACCGGGGGCACAGATACGCAGTATTTT.

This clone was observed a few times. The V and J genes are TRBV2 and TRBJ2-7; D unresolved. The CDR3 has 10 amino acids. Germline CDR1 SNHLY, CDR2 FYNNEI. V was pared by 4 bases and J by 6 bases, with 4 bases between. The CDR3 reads CASSGLEQYF. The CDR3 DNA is TGTGCCAGCAGTGGTCTCGAGCAGTACTTC.

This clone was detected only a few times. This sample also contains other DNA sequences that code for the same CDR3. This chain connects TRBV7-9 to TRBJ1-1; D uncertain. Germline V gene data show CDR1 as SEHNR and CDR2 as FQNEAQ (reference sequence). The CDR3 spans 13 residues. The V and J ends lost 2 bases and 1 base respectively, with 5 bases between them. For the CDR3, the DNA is TGTGCCAGCAGCTTACAGGAGAACACTGAAGCTTTCTTT. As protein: CASSLQENTEAFF. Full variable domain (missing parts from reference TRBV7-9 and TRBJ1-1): DTGVSQNPRHKITKRGQNVTFRCDPISEHNRLYWYRQTLGQGPEFLTYFQNEAQLEKSRLLSDRFSAERPKGSFSTLEIQRTEQGDSAMYLCASSLQENTEAFFGQGTRLTVV.

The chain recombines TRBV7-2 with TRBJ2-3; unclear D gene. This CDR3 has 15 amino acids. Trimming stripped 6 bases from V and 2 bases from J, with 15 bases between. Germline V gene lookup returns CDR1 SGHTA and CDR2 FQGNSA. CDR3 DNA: TGTGCCAGCAGGCCTAGTAGACCCCTCACAGATACGCAGTATTTT. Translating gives CASRPSRPLTDTQYF.

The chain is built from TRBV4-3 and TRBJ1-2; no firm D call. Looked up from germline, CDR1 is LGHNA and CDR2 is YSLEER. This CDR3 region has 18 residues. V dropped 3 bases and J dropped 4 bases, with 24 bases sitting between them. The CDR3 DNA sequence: TGCGCCAGCAGCCAGGCTACAGTTGCTCTCGAGTCCTCCTATGGCTACACCTTC. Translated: CASSQATVALESSYGYTF.

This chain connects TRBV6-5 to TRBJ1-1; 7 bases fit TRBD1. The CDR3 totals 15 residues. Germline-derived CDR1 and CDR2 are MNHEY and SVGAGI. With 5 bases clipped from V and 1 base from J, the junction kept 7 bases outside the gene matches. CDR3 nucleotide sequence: TGTGCCAGCAGTACCACGACAGGGTGGAACACTGAAGCTTTCTTT. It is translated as CASSTTTGWNTEAFF.

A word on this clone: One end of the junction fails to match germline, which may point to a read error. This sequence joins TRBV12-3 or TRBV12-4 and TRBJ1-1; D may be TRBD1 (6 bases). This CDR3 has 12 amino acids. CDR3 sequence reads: CASSLQGTVAFF. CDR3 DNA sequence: TGTGCCAGCAGCCTACAGGGAACTGTAGCTTTCTTT.

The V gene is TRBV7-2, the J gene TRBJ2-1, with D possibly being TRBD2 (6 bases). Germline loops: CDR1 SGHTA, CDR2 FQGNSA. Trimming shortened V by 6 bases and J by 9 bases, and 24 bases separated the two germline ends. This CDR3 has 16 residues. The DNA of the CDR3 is TGTGCCAGCAGTTCTTTGCCTTCAGGCCGGGGGAGTGAGCAGTTCTTC. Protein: CASSSLPSGRGSEQFF.

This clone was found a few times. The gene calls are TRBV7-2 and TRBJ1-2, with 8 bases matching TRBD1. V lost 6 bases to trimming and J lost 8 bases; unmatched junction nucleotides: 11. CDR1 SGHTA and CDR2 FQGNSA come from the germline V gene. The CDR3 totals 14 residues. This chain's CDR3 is CASRRDRREGGYTF. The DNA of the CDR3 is TGTGCCAGCAGACGGGACAGGCGCGAAGGGGGCTACACCTTC.

CDR3 residues: CASSPRRESWNEQFF. CDR3 nucleotides: TGTGCCAGCAGCCCCAGACGGGAGAGTTGGAATGAGCAGTTCTTC. The chain links TRBV11-2 to TRBJ2-1, with a possible D match to TRBD2 (6 bases). The germline gives CDR1 SGHAT, CDR2 FQNNGV. The CDR3 contains 15 residues. V was shortened by 5 bases and J by 7 bases, with 18 bases between the two germline ends.

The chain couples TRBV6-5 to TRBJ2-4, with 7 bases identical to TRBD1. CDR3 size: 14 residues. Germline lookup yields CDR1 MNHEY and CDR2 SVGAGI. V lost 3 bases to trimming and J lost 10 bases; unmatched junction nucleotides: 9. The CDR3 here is CASSYGQAQKIQYF. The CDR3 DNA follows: TGTGCCAGCAGTTATGGACAGGCGCAGAAAATTCAGTACTTC.

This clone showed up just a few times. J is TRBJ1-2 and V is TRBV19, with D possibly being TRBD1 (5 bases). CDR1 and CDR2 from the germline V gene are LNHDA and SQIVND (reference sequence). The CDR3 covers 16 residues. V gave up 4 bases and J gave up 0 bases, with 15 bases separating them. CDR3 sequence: CASSTQGAAANYGYTF. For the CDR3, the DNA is TGTGCCAGTAGTACTCAAGGGGCGGCAGCTAACTATGGCTACACCTTC.

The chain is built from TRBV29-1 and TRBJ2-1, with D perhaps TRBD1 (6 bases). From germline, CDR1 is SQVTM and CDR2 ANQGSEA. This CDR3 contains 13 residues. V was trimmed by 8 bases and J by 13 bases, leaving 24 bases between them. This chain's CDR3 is CSTSILQGPFQFF. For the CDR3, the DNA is TGCAGCACATCGATTCTGCAGGGGCCCTTTCAGTTCTTC.

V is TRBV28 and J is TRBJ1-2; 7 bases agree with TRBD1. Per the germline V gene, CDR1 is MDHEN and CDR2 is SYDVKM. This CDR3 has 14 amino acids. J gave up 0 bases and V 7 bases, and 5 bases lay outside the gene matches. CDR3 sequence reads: CASTPGGANYGYTF. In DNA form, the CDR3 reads TGTGCCAGCACCCCAGGGGGAGCTAACTATGGCTACACCTTC.

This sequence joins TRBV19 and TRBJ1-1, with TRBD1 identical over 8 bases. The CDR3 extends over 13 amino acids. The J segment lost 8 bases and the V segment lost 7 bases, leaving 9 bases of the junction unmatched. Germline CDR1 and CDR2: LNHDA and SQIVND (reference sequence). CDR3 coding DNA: TGTGCCAGTACTATGGACAGGGCCGCGGAAGCTTTCTTT. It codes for CASTMDRAAEAFF.